Shown below are 20 T cell receptor beta chains from a single sample sequenced in a study of memory CD4+ T cells and cytomegalovirus serostatus. Single viable CD3+CD4+CD8-CD45RO+ cells were sorted as the memory CD4+ T cells. Produced via immunoSEQ multiplex PCR; TCRdb's table is partial and in-frame only. The sample shows tens of thousands of clones, 82% of them seen only once. Sample: memory CD4+ T cells from blood. These TCRs come from an adult in good health and CMV-seronegative.

This clone showed up just a few times. The rearrangement uses TRBV7-9 and TRBJ1-1, with TRBD1 matching over 11 bases. Germline CDR1 and CDR2: SEHNR and FQNEAQ (reference sequence). V lost 3 bases and J lost 6; bases outside the gene matches: 3. The CDR3 contains 14 residues. CDR3 DNA: TGTGCCAGCAGCTTCTGGACAGGGGGCTCTGAAGCTTTCTTT. This encodes CASSFWTGGSEAFF.

The chain employs TRBV5-6 and TRBJ2-7, with D unresolved. V lost 1 base, J lost 4 bases, and 6 bases lay in between. Germline V gives CDR1 SGHDT, CDR2 YYEEEE. The CDR3 totals 12 residues. The CDR3 here is CASSLRRYEQYF. The CDR3, as DNA: TGTGCCAGCAGCTTGCGGCGGTACGAGCAGTACTTC.

The chain combines TRBV9 with TRBJ2-3; 11 bases are a match to TRBD2. Per the germline V gene, CDR1 is SGDLS and CDR2 is YYNGEE. CDR3 length equals 18 residues. The V gene end was trimmed by 3 bases and the J gene end by 2 bases; junction bases not matched to a gene: 11. CDR3 DNA sequence: TGTGCCAGCAGCGCAGGTTCTAGCGGGGGGATCAACACAGATACGCAGTATTTT. Protein product: CASSAGSSGGINTDTQYF.

The chain uses TRBV4-3 and TRBJ2-1, with 7 bases lining up with TRBD2. Trimming at V came to 3 bases and at J to 6 bases, leaving 2 bases not matched to a gene. From germline, CDR1 is LGHNA and CDR2 YSLEER. The CDR3 contains 13 residues. The CDR3 DNA reads as TGCGCCAGCAGCCACGCGGGAGCCAATGAGCAGTTCTTC. Its protein product is CASSHAGANEQFF.

The table lists this clone with a count of one. This chain joins TRBV30 and TRBJ1-6; weak D call: TRBD1 (6 bases). With 8 bases removed from V and 2 bases from J, the gap between germline ends came to 19 bases. The CDR3 is made up of 16 amino acids. Germline lookup yields CDR1 GTSNPN and CDR2 SVGIG (reference sequence). The CDR3: CAGKNPGVAYNSPLHF. CDR3 DNA sequence: TGTGCCGGAAAAAACCCAGGGGTGGCCTATAATTCACCCCTCCACTTT.

The chain links TRBV4-1 to TRBJ1-2, with 10 bases fitting TRBD1. After removal of 4 bases from V and 8 bases from J, the junction contained 7 bases not matched to a gene. This CDR3 region has 14 residues. The germline V gene encodes CDR1 MGHRA and CDR2 YSYEKL. The CDR3 loop is CASSRPGTGVGYTF. CDR3 DNA: TGCGCCAGCAGCCGGCCCGGGACAGGGGTCGGCTACACCTTC.

The CDR3 region is CASSLSLGGNTEAFF. In nucleotides, the CDR3 is TGTGCCAGCAGTTTATCGCTGGGGGGGAACACTGAAGCTTTCTTT. The rearrangement links TRBV28 to TRBJ1-1, with TRBD1 as a possible D gene (5 bases). The CDR3 contains 15 residues. Germline V gene sequence: CDR1 MDHEN, CDR2 SYDVKM. Between the trimmed V and J ends, which lost 1 base and 1 base, there was a span of 10 bases. Supplemented by reference TRBV28 and TRBJ1-1, the full variable domain reads DVKVTQSSRYLVKRTGEKVFLECVQDMDHENMFWYRQDPGLGLRLIYFSYDVKMKEKGDIPEGYSVSREKKERFSLILESASTNQTSMYLCASSLSLGGNTEAFFGQGTRLTVV.

This clone was seen a single time. This chain joins TRBV6-5 and TRBJ1-2, with a weak D call TRBD1 (6 bases). The V and J ends lost 11 bases and 0 bases respectively, with 13 bases between them. Germline loops: CDR1 MNHEY, CDR2 SVGAGI. The CDR3 length is 13 residues. CDR3 amino acids: CAAGDIPNYGYTF. The DNA of the CDR3 is TGTGCCGCCGGGGACATCCCTAACTATGGCTACACCTTC.

J is TRBJ2-2 and V is TRBV27; 9 positions match TRBD1. The CDR3 has 15 residues. With 5 bases clipped from V and 6 bases from J, the junction kept 7 bases outside the gene matches. Per germline, CDR1 MNHEY and CDR2 SMNVEV (reference sequence). This CDR3 reads CASSVDRGVPGELFF. The CDR3 nucleotides are TGTGCCAGCAGTGTGGACAGGGGCGTCCCCGGGGAGCTGTTTTTT.

This clone was detected once. The rearrangement uses TRBV5-1 and TRBJ1-4; D perhaps matches TRBD1 (5 bases). This CDR3 has 15 residues. With 3 bases removed from V and 11 bases from J, the gap between germline ends came to 20 bases. Germline-derived CDR1 and CDR2 are SGHRS and YFSETQ. The CDR3: CASSSEGSRGEKLFF. The CDR3 DNA reads as TGCGCCAGCAGCTCGGAGGGGAGCCGGGGAGAGAAACTGTTTTTT.

V and J are TRBV7-2 and TRBJ2-3; 7 bases are a match to TRBD2. This CDR3 contains 16 residues. The ends lost 1 base at V and 1 base at J; junction bases unmatched: 5. From germline, CDR1 is SGHTA and CDR2 FQGNSA. The DNA of the CDR3 is TGTGCCAGCAGCTTAGGGGGGGGACTGGGCACAGATACGCAGTATTTT. This encodes CASSLGGGLGTDTQYF.

This clone was seen only a few times. DNA for the CDR3: TGCACCAGCAGCGGATCCCGACCCTACGAGCAGTACTTC. Residues: CTSSGSRPYEQYF. The chain links TRBV1 to TRBJ2-7. TRBV1 is listed as a pseudogene. The length of the CDR3 is 13 residues.

The rearrangement links TRBV4-1 to TRBJ2-7, with 9 bases identical to TRBD1. There are 14 residues in the CDR3. The V and J ends lost 3 bases and 1 base, in that order; junction bases with no gene match: 1. Germline V gene sequence: CDR1 MGHRA, CDR2 YSYEKL. The CDR3 spells CASSQGQGSYEQYF. The CDR3 DNA follows: TGCGCCAGCAGCCAGGGACAGGGATCCTACGAGCAGTACTTC.

This chain uses TRBV27 with TRBJ1-3, with a tentative D call TRBD1 (5 bases). The germline CDR1 and CDR2 sequences are MNHEY and SMNVEV (reference sequence). This CDR3 is built from 15 residues. Trimming shortened V by 2 bases and J by 4 bases, and 12 bases separated the two germline ends. Here the CDR3 DNA reads TGTGCCAGCAGTTTAACGGTTTCAGGGGGAAACACCATATATTTT. Protein product: CASSLTVSGGNTIYF.

V and J are TRBV6-6 and TRBJ1-2, with D tentatively TRBD1 (5 bases). Germline V gene lookup returns CDR1 MNHNY and CDR2 SVGAGI (reference sequence). The CDR3 runs 15 residues. The V end lost 7 bases, the J end lost 0 bases, and 15 bases lay between the germline ends. The CDR3 spells CASTPQGRANYGYTF. The DNA for the CDR3 is TGTGCCAGCACCCCCCAGGGTAGGGCTAACTATGGCTACACCTTC.

The chain has TRBV30 and TRBJ1-2; D gene unclear. The CDR3 loop spans 11 amino acids. The V gene's germline CDR1 is GTSNPN and CDR2 SVGIG (reference sequence). With 1 base removed from V and 4 bases from J, the gap between germline ends came to 4 bases. The DNA for the CDR3 is TGTGCCTGGAGTGACAGCTATGGCTACACCTTC. Its protein is CAWSDSYGYTF.

The chain carries TRBV28 and TRBJ2-3; D may be TRBD1 (6 bases). The ends were cut back, 2 bases at V and 4 bases at J, with 16 bases in the middle. The CDR3 length is 16 residues. Germline CDR1 and CDR2: MDHEN and SYDVKM. This CDR3 reads CASSLDSRGGSDTQYF. DNA of the CDR3: TGTGCCAGCAGTTTAGATAGTAGAGGGGGATCAGATACGCAGTATTTT.

The V call is TRBV2, the J call TRBJ1-1; unclear D gene. Germline CDR1 is SNHLY and CDR2 is FYNNEI. The V gene lost 9 bases and the J gene lost 2 bases, with 7 bases spanning the gap. The CDR3 extends over 11 amino acids. Written as DNA, the CDR3 is TGTGCCAGTTCACCTAACACTGAAGCTTTCTTT. Translating it yields CASSPNTEAFF.

The rearrangement links TRBV5-1 to TRBJ1-2; the D is unclear. The CDR3 sequence is 13 residues long. The V gene lost 2 bases and the J gene lost 8 bases, with 13 bases spanning the gap. Per germline, CDR1 SGHRS and CDR2 YFSETQ. CDR3 protein: CASSFVTSGGYTF. CDR3 nucleotides: TGCGCCAGCAGCTTCGTGACATCAGGAGGCTACACCTTC.

This clone was counted only a few times. V is TRBV7-6 and J is TRBJ2-7, with 8 nucleotides matching TRBD1. The V segment lost 5 bases and the J segment 2 bases; nucleotides outside the gene matches: 14. The CDR3 runs 17 residues. Germline values: CDR1 SGHVS, CDR2 FNYEAQ. CDR3 amino acids: CASSRTSPGGITYEQYF. Here the CDR3 DNA reads TGTGCCAGCAGCCGCACCTCCCCAGGGGGCATCACCTACGAGCAGTACTTC.